One sample yielded the 13 T cell receptor beta chains listed below, sequenced in a study of breast tumors, draining lymph nodes, adjacent tissues. Via MiXCR, TCRdb re-called the multiplex PCR reads, giving one row per CDR3 protein. The sample holds 100,000 to 150,000 distinct CDR3 sequences, just under 20% seen once. Axillary draining lymph nodes of breast cancer patients supplied the node samples. Specimen: axillary lymph node tissue. The origin of the receptors is a female donor with breast cancer. Some clones in this sample may be carry-over from other donors' samples.

The chain couples TRBV18 to TRBJ2-3; maybe TRBD1 (5 bases). The CDR3 is made up of 15 amino acids. Per germline, CDR1 KGHSH and CDR2 LQKENI. The V end was cut by 2 bases, the J end by 4 bases, with 13 bases between. In DNA, the CDR3 is TGTGCCAGCTCACCAGTGAAGGACACAGCAGATACGCAGTATTTT. This encodes CASSPVKDTADTQYF.

The rearrangement uses TRBV27 and TRBJ2-6; D uncertain. This CDR3 comprises 17 residues. V was pared by 0 bases and J by 2 bases, with 11 bases between. Germline lookup yields CDR1 MNHEY and CDR2 SMNVEV (reference sequence). CDR3 loop: CASSLSWVEAGANVLTF. The CDR3 nucleotides are TGTGCCAGCAGTTTATCTTGGGTTGAGGCTGGGGCCAACGTCCTGACTTTC.

This clonotype came up many times. The chain joins TRBV7-9 to TRBJ1-2; the D is unclear. CDR3 length: 13 residues. In germline, CDR1 is SEHNR, CDR2 FQNEAQ (reference sequence). Trimming left V 5 bases short and J 6 bases short, with 13 bases between. In DNA, the CDR3 is TGTGCCAGCAGCCCAACAACATTGGATGGCTACACCTTC. Its translation is CASSPTTLDGYTF. Full variable domain (remainder filled in from reference TRBV7-9 and TRBJ1-2): DTGVSQNPRHKITKRGQNVTFRCDPISEHNRLYWYRQTLGQGPEFLTYFQNEAQLEKSRLLSDRFSAERPKGSFSTLEIQRTEQGDSAMYLCASSPTTLDGYTFGSGTRLTVV.

This clonotype was counted once. In this CDR3 the conserved last residue, phenylalanine or tryptophan, is missing, so a read error is likely. The rearrangement uses TRBV2 and TRBJ2-7; 7 bases align to TRBD1. The CDR3 is 12 amino acids. V was pared by 7 bases and J by 9 bases, with 9 bases of the junction left unmatched. The germline V gene has CDR1 SNHLY and CDR2 FYNNEI. The CDR3, as DNA: TGTGCCAGCAATGAGAACAGGGGCGTGCAGTACCTC. Its protein is CASNENRGVQYL.

Ten or more counts support this clonotype. This chain joins TRBV3-1 and TRBJ2-7; D perhaps matches TRBD1 (6 bases). Germline CDR1 LGHDT, CDR2 YNNKEL (reference sequence). Trimming shortened V by 6 bases and J by 3 bases, and 9 bases separated the two germline ends. The CDR3 sequence is 12 residues long. CDR3 coding DNA: TGTGCCAGCAGTCGACAGGACTACGAGCAGTACTTC. Translating gives CASSRQDYEQYF.

This clonotype was counted ten times or more. The CDR3 bases are TGCGCCAGCAGCCAAGAGGAGTTTAATCAGCCCCAGCATTTT. Its translation: CASSQEEFNQPQHF. V is TRBV4-1 and J is TRBJ1-5; D not resolved. The germline V gene has CDR1 MGHRA and CDR2 YSYEKL. V was trimmed by 0 bases and J by 4 bases, leaving 7 bases between them. The CDR3 is 14 amino acids.

This clonotype was observed many times. The chain is built from TRBV5-1 and TRBJ2-7; D remains ambiguous. The V end lost 0 bases, the J end lost 0 bases, and 16 bases lay between the germline ends. The CDR3 runs 17 residues. Germline CDR1 reads SGHRS; CDR2 reads YFSETQ. CDR3 region: CASSLGWSIGTSYEQYF. CDR3 nucleotide sequence: TGCGCCAGCAGCTTGGGATGGTCAATTGGAACCTCCTACGAGCAGTACTTC.

This clonotype was detected a few times. As DNA, the CDR3 is TGTGCCAGCAACTCTCAAGAGGGGGCAGGGGAAAAACTGTTTTTT. Its translation: CASNSQEGAGEKLFF. The chain recombines TRBV28 with TRBJ1-4; TRBD1 matches at 7 bases. The CDR3 is 15 residues long. Germline V gives CDR1 MDHEN, CDR2 SYDVKM. V lost 7 bases and J lost 8; bases outside the gene matches: 13.

A note on this clonotype: This may stem from a read error, because a much larger clone lies one nucleotide away. The rearrangement joins TRBV13 to TRBJ1-2; 8 bases align to TRBD1. The germline gives CDR1 PRHDT, CDR2 FYEKMQ (reference sequence). CDR3 length equals 11 residues. This CDR3 is CASRRQGGYTF. The CDR3 DNA is TGTGCAAGCAGGAGACAGGGGGGCTACACCTTC.

The chain links TRBV28 to TRBJ1-2; D remains ambiguous. V lost 3 bases, J lost 6 bases, and 20 bases lay in between. Per the germline V gene, CDR1 is MDHEN and CDR2 is SYDVKM. The CDR3 covers 16 residues. CDR3 amino acids: CASSLLSGPVRHGYTF. Here the CDR3 DNA reads TGTGCCAGCAGTTTGCTTTCCGGGCCTGTTAGACATGGCTACACCTTC.

V gene TRBV9 combines with J gene TRBJ2-3; the match to TRBD1 covers 10 bases. Per germline, CDR1 SGDLS and CDR2 YYNGEE. The CDR3 has 17 residues. The junction had 6 bases not matched to a gene; V was cut back by 0 bases and J by 2 bases. CDR3: CASSVAPDRGPTDTQYF. In nucleotides, the CDR3 is TGTGCCAGCAGCGTAGCCCCCGACAGGGGGCCCACAGATACGCAGTATTTT.

The sample holds many counts of this clonotype. This chain joins TRBV12-3 or TRBV12-4 and TRBJ1-3, with D uncertain. CDR3 size: 14 residues. V lost 5 bases to trimming and J lost 0 bases, with 8 bases between them. The CDR3 DNA reads as TGTGCCAGCAGTAAGAAGAGCTCTGGAAACACCATATATTTT. Residues: CASSKKSSGNTIYF.

Remarks on this clonotype: A much bigger clone sits one base away, suggesting this may be a read error. The chain couples TRBV19 to TRBJ1-4; D not resolved. From germline, CDR1 is LNHDA and CDR2 SQIVND (reference sequence). There are 11 residues in the CDR3. CDR3 in amino acids: CASTENEKLVF. In DNA, the CDR3 is TGTGCCAGTACAGAGAATGAAAAACTGGTTTTT.